This T cell receptor (beta chain) was captured in a study of early T cells in non-severe SARS-CoV-2 infection. Whole-study context: Chains were unpaired, as sequencing was done on bulk RNA from unsorted whole blood.

This clonotype came up many times. Researchers attached unique molecular identifiers to individual cDNA molecules. TCRdb fed the 5' RACE reads into MiXCR, producing one record per CDR3 protein. The table lists about 35,000 distinct CDR3 sequences, less than 7% of them singletons. Per germline, CDR1 MNHNS and CDR2 SASEGT. Losses at the gene ends were 2 bases for V and 11 bases for J; bases not matched to a gene: 4. The length of the CDR3 is 12 residues. This chain uses TRBV6-1 with TRBJ1-1, with 8 bases lining up with TRBD1. The receptor was isolated from an adult who was a healthcare worker with PCR-confirmed SARS-CoV-2 infection or an uninfected control (not recorded which). The input for sequencing was whole blood, taken at baseline. CDR3 nucleotide sequence: TGTGCCAGCAGTGAAAGACCAGGGGGCGCTTTCTTT. It is translated as CASSERPGGAFF.